The clone carrying this TCR beta chain is a singleton in its sample. Its matching antigen is unknown. This specimen belongs to a study of shared clonotypes between healthy human individuals. At the level of the study: The composition of the donors was two women and a few men aged 18 to 49.

The germline gives CDR1 MNHNS, CDR2 SASEGT. This CDR3 contains 15 residues. The germline V and J ends were trimmed by 2 bases and 3 bases, with 13 bases remaining between them. In the source study's methods: ImmunoSEQ yielded junction-only sequences lacking quality scores, so filtering differed. The table came from immunoSEQ multiplex PCR; TCRdb's copy has only in-frame clones and leaves some out. That table supplies the V and J calls and clone size; D and trimming were determined from the DNA. Of over 700,000 clones listed, approximately 77% were seen once; the top ten hold over 1.5%. Whole-study results and caveats: Rarefaction showed that sequencing of sorted subsets was incomplete (despite large depth). A reduction in generation probabilities was seen for non-shared clonotypes relative to those shared by all four donors.

The chain recombines TRBV6-1 with TRBJ1-2; D unclear. The TCR was taken from a woman in her 30s in good health. Sequencing was carried out using memory CD4+ T cells sorted from blood. The sample's subset: CD45RA-negative fraction. CDR3 protein: CASSELWGGHYGYTF. DNA of the CDR3: TGTGCCAGCAGTGAATTATGGGGTGGCCACTATGGCTACACCTTC.